Following are 5 T cell receptor beta chains from one sample sequenced in a study of cytomegalovirus exposure and HLA in healthy donors. Amplification used 60 Vbeta primers and 13 Jbeta primers. Sequencing used immunoSEQ multiplex PCR; TCRdb keeps in-frame clones, though not all of them. This sample carries over 150,000 clones, about two thirds of them seen once, and the ten largest clones take 2.8%. The sample was PBMCs. These receptor sequences come from a woman in her 30s in good health and CMV-seronegative.

The V gene is TRBV28, the J gene TRBJ2-7; D is unresolved. Trimming removed 10 bases at V and 3 bases at J, with 4 bases between. The CDR3 runs to 9 residues. Germline CDR1 MDHEN, CDR2 SYDVKM. The CDR3 DNA sequence: TGTGCCATCTACTACGAGCAGTACTTC. It yields the protein CAIYYEQYF.

The V call is TRBV27, the J call TRBJ2-1; 7 bases match TRBD2. The CDR3 totals 16 residues. Trimming at V came to 3 bases and at J to 0 bases, leaving 5 bases not matched to a gene. Germline CDR1 reads MNHEY; CDR2 reads SMNVEV (reference sequence). CDR3 nucleotide sequence: TGTGCCAGCAGTTTTGAGCGGGGCCGCTCCTACAATGAGCAGTTCTTC. Translation gives CASSFERGRSYNEQFF.

This clone appeared once. The J gene is TRBJ2-1, the V gene TRBV5-8; TRBD1 matches 11 bases. Looked up from germline, CDR1 is SGHTS and CDR2 is YDEGEE. CDR3 length equals 15 residues. The V gene end was trimmed by 4 bases and the J gene end by 6 bases; junction bases not matched to a gene: 6. CDR3 in DNA: TGTGCCAGCAGCCCGGGACAGGGGGTTATCAATGAGCAGTTCTTC. It codes for CASSPGQGVINEQFF.

The chain recombines TRBV18 with TRBJ2-5; D perhaps matches TRBD2 (6 bases). In germline, CDR1 is KGHSH, CDR2 LQKENI. Trimming cost V 1 base and J 1 base, with 16 bases left between them. The CDR3 totals 17 residues. The chain's CDR3 is CASSPRIAATPQETQYF. Here the CDR3 DNA reads TGTGCCAGCTCACCACGTATAGCGGCCACCCCCCAAGAGACCCAGTACTTC.

A few counts support this clone. As DNA, the CDR3 is TGTGCCAGCAGCGGAGACAGGGGGCGAAGCACTGAAGCTTTCTTT. Translating it yields CASSGDRGRSTEAFF. The V call is TRBV9, the J call TRBJ1-1, with TRBD1 identical over 10 bases. V shed 3 bases, J shed 4 bases, and the junction held 6 bases outside the gene matches. The CDR3 runs 15 residues. The germline gives CDR1 SGDLS, CDR2 YYNGEE.